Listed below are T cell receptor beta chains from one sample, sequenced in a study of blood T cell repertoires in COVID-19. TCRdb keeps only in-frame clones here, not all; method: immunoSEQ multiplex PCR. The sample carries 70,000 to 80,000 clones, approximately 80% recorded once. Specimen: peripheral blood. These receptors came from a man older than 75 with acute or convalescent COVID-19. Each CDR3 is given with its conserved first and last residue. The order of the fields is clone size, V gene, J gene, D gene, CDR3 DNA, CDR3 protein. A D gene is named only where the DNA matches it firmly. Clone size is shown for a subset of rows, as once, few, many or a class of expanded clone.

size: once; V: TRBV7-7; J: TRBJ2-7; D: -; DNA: TGTGCTAGCAGCCCAAGTGGGGGGACCAACGAGCAGTACTTC; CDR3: CASSPSGGTNEQYF
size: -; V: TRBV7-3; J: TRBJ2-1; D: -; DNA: TGTGCCAGCAGCTTCGATATCTCACAGAATGAGCAGTTCTTC; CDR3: CASSFDISQNEQFF
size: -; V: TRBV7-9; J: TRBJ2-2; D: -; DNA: TGTGCCAGCAGCTGGAGAGGGATGAACACCGGGGAGCTGTTTTTT; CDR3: CASSWRGMNTGELFF
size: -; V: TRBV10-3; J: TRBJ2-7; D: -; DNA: TGTGCCATCAGTGACAGGGGTGGAAGAAACGAGCAGTACTTC; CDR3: CAISDRGGRNEQYF
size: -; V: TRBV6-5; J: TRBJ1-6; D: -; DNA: TGTGCCAGCAGTTGGAACAGGGAGAGTTCACCCCTCCACTTT; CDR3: CASSWNRESSPLHF
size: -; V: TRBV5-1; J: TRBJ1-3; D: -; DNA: TGCGCCAGCAGCTTAACGGGGGGAACTGCAACTGGAAACACCATATATTTT; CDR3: CASSLTGGTATGNTIYF
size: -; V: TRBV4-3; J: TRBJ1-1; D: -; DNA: TGCGCCAGCAGCCAAGTCAGAGGGTTCACTGAAGCTTTCTTT; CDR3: CASSQVRGFTEAFF
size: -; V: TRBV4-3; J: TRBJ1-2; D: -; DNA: TGCGCCAGCAGCCCGCTCGCTTCCTCCCGGTATGGCTACACCTTC; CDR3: CASSPLASSRYGYTF
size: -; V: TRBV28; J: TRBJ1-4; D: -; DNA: TGTGCCAGCAGTTCCAGACTAGATCAACTGTTTTTT; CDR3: CASSSRLDQLFF
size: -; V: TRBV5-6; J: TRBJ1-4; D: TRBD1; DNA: TGTGCCAGCAGCTGGACAGGGACCGAGAATGAAAAACTGTTTTTT; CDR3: CASSWTGTENEKLFF
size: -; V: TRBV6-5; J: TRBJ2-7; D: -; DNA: TGTGCCAGCAGTTACGTGGCGGGGGCGTACGAGCAGTACTTC; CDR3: CASSYVAGAYEQYF
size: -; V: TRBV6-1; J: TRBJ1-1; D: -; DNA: TGTGCCAGCAGTGAAGGGGGGGGTGAGACTGAAGCTTTCTTT; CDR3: CASSEGGGETEAFF
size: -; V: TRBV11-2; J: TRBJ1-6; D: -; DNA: TGTGCCAGCAGCTTAGACAACAGAAGGAATTCACCCCTCCACTTT; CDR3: CASSLDNRRNSPLHF
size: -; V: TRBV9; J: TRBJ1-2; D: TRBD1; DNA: TGTGCCAGCAGCATGGGGGACAGAAGAGTCTATGGCTACACCTTC; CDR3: CASSMGDRRVYGYTF
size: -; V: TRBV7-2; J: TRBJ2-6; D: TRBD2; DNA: TGTGCCAGCAGCTTGCCGGGGGGGCGCTCTGGGGCCAACGTCCTGACTTTC; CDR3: CASSLPGGRSGANVLTF
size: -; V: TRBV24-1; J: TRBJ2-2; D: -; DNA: TGTGCCACCAGTGATTTACCTCCTTCGGGTAGCGGGGAGCTGTTTTTT; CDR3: CATSDLPPSGSGELFF
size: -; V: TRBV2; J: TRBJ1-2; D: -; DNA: TGTGCCAGCAGATCTATGCAGGGAAACTATGGCTACACCTTC; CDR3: CASRSMQGNYGYTF
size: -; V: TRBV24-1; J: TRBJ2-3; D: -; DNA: TGTGCCACCAGCTCCGGGACAGATACGCAGTATTTT; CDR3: CATSSGTDTQYF
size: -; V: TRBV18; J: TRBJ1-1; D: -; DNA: TGTGCCAGCTCACCAAACAGGGATATTGTCACTGAAGCTTTCTTT; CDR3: CASSPNRDIVTEAFF
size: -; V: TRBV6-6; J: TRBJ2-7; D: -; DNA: TGTGCCAGCAGCCAGGACATGGCGTGGGAGCAGTACTTC; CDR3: CASSQDMAWEQYF
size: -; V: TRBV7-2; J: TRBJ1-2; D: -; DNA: TGTGCCAGCAGCTTAGTAGCAGGGGAATATGGCTACACCTTC; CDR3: CASSLVAGEYGYTF
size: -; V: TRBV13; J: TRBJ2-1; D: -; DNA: TGTGCCAGCACCCGCTATTTTACGGGAGTTAATGAGCAGTTCTTC; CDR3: CASTRYFTGVNEQFF
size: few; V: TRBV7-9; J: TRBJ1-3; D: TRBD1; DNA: TGTGCCAGCAGCTTGACAGGGCGCTCTGGAAACACCATATATTTT; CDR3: CASSLTGRSGNTIYF
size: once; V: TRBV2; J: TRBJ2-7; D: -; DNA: TGTGCCAGTTATGGAAGGGGGGGCTCTTCCTACGAGCAGTACTTC; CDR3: CASYGRGGSSYEQYF
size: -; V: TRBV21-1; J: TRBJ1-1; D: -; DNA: TGTGCCAGCAGCAAAGACAGGGGGAGATTACGGTTTGAAGCTTTCTTT; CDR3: CASSKDRGRLRFEAFF
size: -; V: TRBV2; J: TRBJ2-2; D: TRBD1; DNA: TGTGCCAGTCATCTAACCGGGACAGGGAACACCGGGGAGCTGTTTTTT; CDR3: CASHLTGTGNTGELFF
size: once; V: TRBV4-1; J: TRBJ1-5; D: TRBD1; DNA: TGCGCCAGCAGCCGAGCCGGGACAGGGAGTCCTCAGCCCCAGCATTTT; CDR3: CASSRAGTGSPQPQHF